Each of the 6 T cell receptor beta chains below was sequenced from the same sample in a study of blood T cells in healthy people across ages (dated by TCRdb to the mid-2010s). Libraries were built with 5' RACE. Sequencing used an Illumina HiSeq 2500. A second PCR of roughly 6 to 11 cycles was run with a J-beta primer mix and a sample-barcoded 5' primer. TCRdb reanalyzed the raw reads on its own, using fastp at Q25 for trimming and MiXCR for clone calling, and kept in-frame beta chains. CDR3 protein sequences are deduplicated, and each keeps its most common genes and DNA. The sample table holds a few hundred thousand distinct CDR3 sequences, of which about 27% were seen once. Of the sample, 3% to 4% is held by the ten largest clones. The data were also submitted as part of a second study, on T cells of mothers and their children.

Sequencing input: blood. These receptors were collected from a boy aged 2 to 10 in good health.

The CDR3 DNA reads TGTGCCAGCAGGCCGGGACAGGGAAACTATGGCTACACCTTC. Its protein product is CASRPGQGNYGYTF. The chain couples TRBV2 to TRBJ1-2; TRBD1 aligns across 9 bases. The CDR3 sequence is 14 residues long. CDR1 SNHLY and CDR2 FYNNEI come from the germline V gene. V lost 6 bases to trimming and J lost 2 bases; unmatched junction nucleotides: 4.

This clonotype was counted at least ten times. The gene calls are TRBV14 and TRBJ2-5; 7 nucleotides agree with TRBD2. The J call may be in error: the DNA end matches TRBJ2-7 better. This CDR3 is 14 amino acids long. In germline, CDR1 is SGHDN, CDR2 FVKESK. This chain's CDR3 is CASSQGGGPYEQYF. Written as DNA, the CDR3 is TGTGCCAGCAGCCAAGGCGGGGGTCCCTACGAGCAGTACTTC.

The chain links TRBV7-9 to TRBJ2-3; D unresolved. Germline values: CDR1 SEHNR, CDR2 FQNEAQ (reference sequence). V lost 4 bases and J lost 5, with 7 bases in between. The CDR3 covers 12 residues. CDR3 region: CASSYVGDTQYF. The CDR3 coding sequence is TGTGCCAGCAGCTATGTGGGAGATACGCAGTATTTT. The full variable domain, rest sourced from reference TRBV7-9 and TRBJ2-3, is DTGVSQNPRHKITKRGQNVTFRCDPISEHNRLYWYRQTLGQGPEFLTYFQNEAQLEKSRLLSDRFSAERPKGSFSTLEIQRTEQGDSAMYLCASSYVGDTQYFGPGTRLTVL.

This clonotype was seen only a few times. The V and J genes are TRBV20-1 and TRBJ1-4; D ambiguous. The V end lost 2 bases, the J end lost 1 base, and 8 bases lay between the germline ends. CDR1 is DFQATT and CDR2 is SNEGSKA in the germline V gene (reference sequence). This CDR3 spans 14 amino acids. In DNA, the CDR3 is TGCAGTGCTAGATCGGAGGAAACTAATGAAAAACTGTTTTTT. It translates to CSARSEETNEKLFF.

This chain uses TRBV29-1 with TRBJ2-5; D remains ambiguous. V lost 7 bases and J 3 bases, leaving 18 bases between the germline ends. The CDR3 has 14 residues. Germline V gene sequence: CDR1 SQVTM, CDR2 ANQGSEA. The CDR3 is CSATDTIIKETQYF. In DNA, the CDR3 is TGCAGCGCGACTGACACGATCATCAAAGAGACCCAGTACTTC.

This clonotype has a handful of counts. The J gene is TRBJ1-1, the V gene TRBV20-1; TRBD1 aligns across 7 bases. The CDR3 runs to 12 residues. V gave up 6 bases and J gave up 4 bases; unmatched junction bases: 5. CDR1 and CDR2 from the germline V gene are DFQATT and SNEGSKA (reference sequence). The CDR3 coding sequence is TGCAGTGCCCAAAGACAGGGCACTGAAGCTTTCTTT. Protein: CSAQRQGTEAFF.